This T cell receptor (delta chain) derives from a study of Vδ1+ human thymocytes. Whole-study findings and limits: TRD repertoires were essentially private, unlike widely shared TRG clonotypes. Highly polyclonal TRG and TRD repertoires with Gaussian CDR3 length distributions appeared in thymus. Unlike peripheral blood Vdelta1+ controls, thymic delta-chain sequences included 20% to 25% Vdelta2 and few Vdelta3.

After alphabeta T cell depletion, CD3+ Vdelta1+ Vdelta2- thymocytes were sorted. This clone showed up just a few times. What it recognizes is unknown. The CDR3 is 21 amino acids. V was clipped by 0 bases and J by 10 bases; unmatched bases: 28. Germline CDR1 TSWWSYY, CDR2 QGS. RNA was extracted from the cells and then reverse transcribed. Multiplex PCR used pooled V-gene forward primers and a constant-region reverse primer to amplify CDR3s. TCRdb fed the multiplex PCR reads into CATT to redo clone calling. The sample lists tens of thousands of delta-chain clones, about 8% seen once, with roughly 0.98% in the top ten.

The clonotype originates from a child under three years old who had congenital heart surgery. This sequence joins TRDV1 and TRDJ1, with 8 bases lining up with TRDD3. Sequences were obtained from Vdelta1+ gamma-delta thymocytes from the thymus. Subset: FACS-sorted CD3+ TCRalphabeta- TCRVdelta1+ TCRVdelta2- thymocytes. Here the CDR3 DNA reads TGTGCTCTTGGGGAACTGACCCCTACGGGGTGGGGGATCAAGGGGGCCAGGGTACTCATCTTT. The encoded protein is CALGELTPTGWGIKGARVLIF.